This T cell receptor beta chain originates from a study of radiation and T cells in renal cell carcinoma. On the study more broadly: Nephrectomy followed 15 Gy stereotactic body radiation by 4 weeks. Study outcomes and limitations: Baseline intratumoral clonotype presence is unknown without pretreatment biopsies.

The trim removed 7 bases at V and 8 bases at J, leaving 11 bases unmatched. CDR1 MDHEN and CDR2 SYDVKM come from the germline V gene. The CDR3 is 15 residues long. On this clone: Its antigen is not identified.

Clones were sequenced by immunoSEQ multiplex PCR, and TCRdb holds only the in-frame ones, with some missing. This repertoire shows about 150,000 clones, less than 90% found once; its top ten account for 3.5% to 5%. Time point defined: baseline pretreatment blood. The treatment is: 15 Gy SBRT to primary tumor, nephrectomy 4 weeks later. Blood was sampled at baseline, 2 weeks and 4 weeks after SBRT. The patient's renal cell carcinoma had clear cell pathology. This receptor was obtained from an older woman with renal cell carcinoma. The chain uses TRBV28 and TRBJ1-4, with 9 bases aligning to TRBD1. This specimen consisted of blood, obtained from a patient whose treatment included radiotherapy and nephrectomy. CDR3: CASKRTGAFGEKLFF. The CDR3, as DNA: TGTGCCAGCAAACGGACAGGGGCGTTCGGGGAAAAACTGTTTTTT.